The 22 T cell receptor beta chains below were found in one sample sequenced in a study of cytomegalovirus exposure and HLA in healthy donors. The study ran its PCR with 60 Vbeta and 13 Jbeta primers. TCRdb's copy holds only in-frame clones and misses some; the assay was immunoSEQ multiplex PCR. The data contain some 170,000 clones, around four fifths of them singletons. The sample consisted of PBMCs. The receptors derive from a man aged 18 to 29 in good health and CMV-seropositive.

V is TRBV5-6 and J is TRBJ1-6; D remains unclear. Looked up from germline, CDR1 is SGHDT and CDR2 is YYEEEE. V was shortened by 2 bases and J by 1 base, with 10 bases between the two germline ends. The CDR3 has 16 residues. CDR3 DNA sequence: TGTGCCAGCAGCTTAAGTGGGCGTTCCTATAATTCACCCCTCCACTTT. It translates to CASSLSGRSYNSPLHF.

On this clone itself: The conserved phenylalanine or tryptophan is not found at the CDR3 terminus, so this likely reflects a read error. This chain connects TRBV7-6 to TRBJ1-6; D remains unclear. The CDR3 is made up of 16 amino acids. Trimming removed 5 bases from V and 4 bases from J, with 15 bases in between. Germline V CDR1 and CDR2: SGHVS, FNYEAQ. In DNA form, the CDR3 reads TGTGCCAGCAGCCCCAGTGGGAGACCTTATAATTCACCCCTCCACCTT. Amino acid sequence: CASSPSGRPYNSPLHL.

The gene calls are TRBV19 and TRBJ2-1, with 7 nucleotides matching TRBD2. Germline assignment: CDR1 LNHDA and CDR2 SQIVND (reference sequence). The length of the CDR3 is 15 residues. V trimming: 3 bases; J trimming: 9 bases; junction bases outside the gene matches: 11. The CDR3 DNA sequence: TGTGCCAGTAGTATCTTAGGCGGGACGGGGGGTGAGCAGTTCTTC. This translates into CASSILGGTGGEQFF.

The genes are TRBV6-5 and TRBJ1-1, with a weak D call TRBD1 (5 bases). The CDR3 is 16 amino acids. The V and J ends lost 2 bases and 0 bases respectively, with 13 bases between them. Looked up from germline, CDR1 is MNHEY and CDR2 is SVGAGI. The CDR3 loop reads CASSYTRQSLNTEAFF. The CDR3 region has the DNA TGTGCCAGCAGTTACACAAGACAGAGTTTGAACACTGAAGCTTTCTTT.

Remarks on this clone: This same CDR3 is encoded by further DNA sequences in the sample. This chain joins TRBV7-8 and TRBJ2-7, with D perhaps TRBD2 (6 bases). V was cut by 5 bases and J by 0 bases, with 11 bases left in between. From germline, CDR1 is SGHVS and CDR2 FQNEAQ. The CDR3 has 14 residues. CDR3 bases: TGTGCCAGCAGCCCGCGGGACTTCTCCTACGAGCAGTACTTC. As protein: CASSPRDFSYEQYF.

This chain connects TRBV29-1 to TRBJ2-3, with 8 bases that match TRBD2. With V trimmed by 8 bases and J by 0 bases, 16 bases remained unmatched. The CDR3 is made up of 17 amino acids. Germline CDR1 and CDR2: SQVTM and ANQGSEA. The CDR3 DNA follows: TGCAGCCTGATGGGACTAGTGGGGGTACCTAGCACAGATACGCAGTATTTT. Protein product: CSLMGLVGVPSTDTQYF.

The DNA for the CDR3 is TGTGCCAGCAGCCAAGTTTCGGGGTACCGCACTGAAGCTTTCTTT. Residues: CASSQVSGYRTEAFF. The rearrangement joins TRBV14 to TRBJ1-1, with no clear D. CDR1 and CDR2 (germline): SGHDN, FVKESK. This CDR3 comprises 15 residues. Trimming cost V 1 base and J 4 bases, with 13 bases left between them.

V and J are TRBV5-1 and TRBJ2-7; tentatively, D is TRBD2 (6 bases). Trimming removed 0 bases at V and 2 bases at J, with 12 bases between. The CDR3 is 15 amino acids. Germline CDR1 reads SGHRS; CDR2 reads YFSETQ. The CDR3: CASSLDGGSTYEQYF. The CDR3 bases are TGCGCCAGCAGCTTGGACGGGGGTTCAACCTACGAGCAGTACTTC.

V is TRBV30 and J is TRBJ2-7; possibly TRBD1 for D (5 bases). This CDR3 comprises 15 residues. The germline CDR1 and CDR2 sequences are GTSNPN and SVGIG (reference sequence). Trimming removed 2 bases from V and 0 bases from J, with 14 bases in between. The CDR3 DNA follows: TGTGCCTGGAGTCCTAAGACAGTTAGCTCCTACGAGCAGTACTTC. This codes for CAWSPKTVSSYEQYF. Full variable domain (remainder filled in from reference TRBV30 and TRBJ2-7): SQTIHQWPATLVQPVGSPLSLECTVEGTSNPNLYWYRQAAGRGLQLLFYSVGIGQISSEVPQNLSASRPQDRQFILSSKKLLLSDSGFYLCAWSPKTVSSYEQYFGPGTRLTVT.

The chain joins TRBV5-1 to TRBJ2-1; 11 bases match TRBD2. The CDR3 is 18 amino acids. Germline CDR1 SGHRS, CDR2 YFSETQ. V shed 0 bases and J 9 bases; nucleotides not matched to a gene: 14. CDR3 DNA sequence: TGCGCCAGCAGCTTGGTTGGGACTAGCGGTCCCCGGCCCGGTGAGCAGTTCTTC. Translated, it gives CASSLVGTSGPRPGEQFF.

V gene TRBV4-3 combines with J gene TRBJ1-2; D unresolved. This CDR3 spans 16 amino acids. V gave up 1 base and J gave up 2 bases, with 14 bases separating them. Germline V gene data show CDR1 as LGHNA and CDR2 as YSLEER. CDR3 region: CASSQVSSAANYGYTF. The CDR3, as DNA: TGCGCCAGCAGCCAAGTGAGCTCCGCAGCGAACTATGGCTACACCTTC.

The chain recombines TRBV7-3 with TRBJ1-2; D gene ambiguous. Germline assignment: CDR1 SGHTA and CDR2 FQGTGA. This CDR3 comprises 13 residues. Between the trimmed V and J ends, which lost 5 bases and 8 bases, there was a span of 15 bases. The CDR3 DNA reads TGTGCCAGCAGCCCCGGAGGCAGTAGGGGCTACACCTTC. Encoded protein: CASSPGGSRGYTF.

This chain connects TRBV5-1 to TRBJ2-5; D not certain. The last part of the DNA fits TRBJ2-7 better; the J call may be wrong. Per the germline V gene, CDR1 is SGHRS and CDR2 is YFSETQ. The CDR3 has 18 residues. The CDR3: CASSLEQANLIKSYEQYF. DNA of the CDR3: TGCGCCAGCAGCTTGGAGCAGGCTAATCTAATTAAATCCTACGAGCAGTACTTC.

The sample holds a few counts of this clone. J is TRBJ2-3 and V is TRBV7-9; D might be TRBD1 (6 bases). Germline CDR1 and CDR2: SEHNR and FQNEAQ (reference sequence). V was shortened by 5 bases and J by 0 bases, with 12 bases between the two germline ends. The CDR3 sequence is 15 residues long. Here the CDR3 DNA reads TGTGCCAGCAGCCGGCTGGACAGCAGCACAGATACGCAGTATTTT. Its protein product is CASSRLDSSTDTQYF.

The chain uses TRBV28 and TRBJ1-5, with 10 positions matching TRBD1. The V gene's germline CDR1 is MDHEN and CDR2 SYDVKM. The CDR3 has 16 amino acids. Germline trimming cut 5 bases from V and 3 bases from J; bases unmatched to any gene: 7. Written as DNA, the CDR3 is TGTGCCAGCAGTCCGTCAGGGACAGGGGACAATCAGCCCCAGCATTTT. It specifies CASSPSGTGDNQPQHF.

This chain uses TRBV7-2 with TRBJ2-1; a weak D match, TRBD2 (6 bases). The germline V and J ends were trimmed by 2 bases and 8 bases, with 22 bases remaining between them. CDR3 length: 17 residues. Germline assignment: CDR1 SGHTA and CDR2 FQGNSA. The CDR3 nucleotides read TGTGCCAGCAGCTTATCAGGACCGGGACTGCGGGGTCATGAGCAGTTCTTC. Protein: CASSLSGPGLRGHEQFF.

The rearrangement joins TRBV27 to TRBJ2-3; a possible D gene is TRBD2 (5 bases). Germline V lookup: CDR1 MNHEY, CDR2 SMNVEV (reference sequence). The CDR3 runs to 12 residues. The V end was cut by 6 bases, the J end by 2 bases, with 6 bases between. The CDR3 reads CASRDFTDTQYF. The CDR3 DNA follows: TGTGCCAGCAGGGACTTCACAGATACGCAGTATTTT.

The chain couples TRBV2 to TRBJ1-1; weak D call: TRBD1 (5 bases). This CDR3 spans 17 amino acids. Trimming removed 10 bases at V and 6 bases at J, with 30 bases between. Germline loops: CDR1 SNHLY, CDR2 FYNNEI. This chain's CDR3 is CATLMISFRGGSPEAFF. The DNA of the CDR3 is TGTGCCACCTTAATGATCTCGTTTAGGGGTGGTAGTCCTGAAGCTTTCTTT.

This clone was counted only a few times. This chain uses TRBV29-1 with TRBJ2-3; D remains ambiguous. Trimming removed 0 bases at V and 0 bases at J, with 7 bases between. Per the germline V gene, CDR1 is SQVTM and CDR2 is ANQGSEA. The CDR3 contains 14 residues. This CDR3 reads CSVEDWASTDTQYF. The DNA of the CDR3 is TGCAGCGTTGAAGATTGGGCTAGCACAGATACGCAGTATTTT.

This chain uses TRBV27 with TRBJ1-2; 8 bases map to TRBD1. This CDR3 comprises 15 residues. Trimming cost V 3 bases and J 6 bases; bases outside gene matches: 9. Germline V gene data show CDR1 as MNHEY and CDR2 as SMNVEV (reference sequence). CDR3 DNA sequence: TGTGCCAGCAGTTTTACCGGACAGGGAGGGGATGGCTACACCTTC. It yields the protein CASSFTGQGGDGYTF.

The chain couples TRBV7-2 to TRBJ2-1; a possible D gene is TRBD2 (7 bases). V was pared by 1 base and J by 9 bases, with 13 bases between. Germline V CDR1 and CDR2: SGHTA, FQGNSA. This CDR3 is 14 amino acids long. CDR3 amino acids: CASSLVGGPAEQFF. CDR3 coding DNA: TGTGCCAGCAGCTTAGTGGGGGGGCCAGCTGAGCAGTTCTTC.

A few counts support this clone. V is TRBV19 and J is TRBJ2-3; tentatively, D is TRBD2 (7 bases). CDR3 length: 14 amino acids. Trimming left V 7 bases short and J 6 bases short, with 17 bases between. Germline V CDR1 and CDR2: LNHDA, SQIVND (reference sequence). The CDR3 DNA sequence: TGTGCCAGTAAGGAGGGGGGGCTGAGCGATACGCAGTATTTT. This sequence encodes CASKEGGLSDTQYF.